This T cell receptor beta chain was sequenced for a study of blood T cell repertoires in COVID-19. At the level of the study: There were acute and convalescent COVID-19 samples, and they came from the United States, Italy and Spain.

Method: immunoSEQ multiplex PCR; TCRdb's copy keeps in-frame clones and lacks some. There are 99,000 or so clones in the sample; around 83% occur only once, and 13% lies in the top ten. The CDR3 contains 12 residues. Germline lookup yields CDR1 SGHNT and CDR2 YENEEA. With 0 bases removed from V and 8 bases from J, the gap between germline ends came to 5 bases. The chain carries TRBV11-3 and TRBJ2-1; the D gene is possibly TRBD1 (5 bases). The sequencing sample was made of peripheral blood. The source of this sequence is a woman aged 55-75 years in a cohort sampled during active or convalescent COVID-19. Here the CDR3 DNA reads TGTGCCAGCAGCTTAGACAGGGATGAGCAGTTCTTC. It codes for CASSLDRDEQFF.